This entry lists 24 T cell receptor beta chains sequenced from one sample in a study of T-cell reconstitution after alpha-beta-depleted transplantation in children. The library targeted TCRbeta and was prepared with unique molecular identifiers. Via MiXCR, TCRdb re-called the PCR reads, giving one row per CDR3 protein. The profile shows 450,000 to 700,000 distinct CDR3 sequences, around 27% of them singletons. The specimen was PBMCs, collected before TCRalphabeta/CD19-depleted stem cell transplant. Source of these receptors: a boy less than two years old with Wiskott-Aldrich syndrome, due to receive a stem cell transplant.

CDR3 nucleotides: TGCAGTGCTAGAGATCAGCGGGAGGTCGTAGATACGCAGTATTTT. It yields the protein CSARDQREVVDTQYF. The rearrangement links TRBV20-1 to TRBJ2-3; TRBD2 agrees at 9 bases. This CDR3 spans 15 amino acids. Germline trimming cut 0 bases from V and 5 bases from J; bases unmatched to any gene: 6. CDR1 DFQATT and CDR2 SNEGSKA come from the germline V gene (reference sequence).

The chain couples TRBV5-1 to TRBJ2-1, with 11 positions matching TRBD2. The CDR3 length is 15 residues. The germline V gene has CDR1 SGHRS and CDR2 YFSETQ. With 6 bases clipped from V and 8 bases from J, the junction kept 10 bases outside the gene matches. The chain's CDR3 is CASTPTSGSLDEQFF. CDR3 DNA: TGCGCCAGCACCCCTACTAGCGGGAGCTTGGATGAGCAGTTCTTC.

The CDR3 DNA reads as TGCAGTGCTCCTAGAGCGGGAGGAGTGAATGAGCAGTTCTTC. Amino acids: CSAPRAGGVNEQFF. This chain uses TRBV20-1 with TRBJ2-1; 9 nucleotides agree with TRBD2. The CDR3 length is 14 residues. Germline V gene lookup returns CDR1 DFQATT and CDR2 SNEGSKA (reference sequence). Germline trimming cut 5 bases from V and 7 bases from J; bases unmatched to any gene: 9.

The rearrangement uses TRBV28 and TRBJ1-1; the D is unclear. The V end lost 10 bases, the J end lost 4 bases, and 7 bases lay between the germline ends. CDR3 length equals 10 residues. From germline, CDR1 is MDHEN and CDR2 SYDVKM. The CDR3 coding sequence is TGTGCCACCCTGAGCACTGAAGCTTTCTTT. It specifies CATLSTEAFF. The full variable domain, in which reference TRBV28 and TRBJ1-1 provide the parts outside the CDR3, is DVKVTQSSRYLVKRTGEKVFLECVQDMDHENMFWYRQDPGLGLRLIYFSYDVKMKEKGDIPEGYSVSREKKERFSLILESASTNQTSMYLCATLSTEAFFGQGTRLTVV.

In its sample, this clonotype was seen a few times. The chain employs TRBV12-3 or TRBV12-4 and TRBJ2-2; D unresolved. The ends were cut back, 4 bases at V and 4 bases at J, with 7 bases in the middle. This CDR3 has 13 amino acids. The CDR3 is CASSSFPTGELFF. The CDR3 coding sequence is TGTGCCAGCAGTTCGTTCCCCACCGGGGAGCTGTTTTTT.

CDR3 protein: CASSSGVANLRPYEQYF. For the CDR3, the DNA is TGTGCCAGCAGCTCGGGGGTAGCTAACTTAAGACCCTACGAGCAGTACTTC. The chain combines TRBV7-4 with TRBJ2-7; TRBD2 might be the D (6 bases). The CDR3 totals 17 residues. Trimming removed 4 bases at V and 2 bases at J, with 21 bases between. The V gene's germline CDR1 is SGHVT and CDR2 SQSDAQ.

The V and J genes are TRBV5-1 and TRBJ1-4; 7 bases align to TRBD1. The CDR3 extends over 16 amino acids. Germline-derived CDR1 and CDR2 are SGHRS and YFSETQ. Losses at the gene ends were 4 bases for V and 7 bases for J; bases not matched to a gene: 13. CDR3 in DNA: TGCGCCAGCAGCGAGGAACCGGGACAGCGAACTGAAAAACTGTTTTTT. This gives the protein CASSEEPGQRTEKLFF. The full variable domain, completed using reference TRBV5-1 and TRBJ1-4, is KAGVTQTPRYLIKTRGQQVTLSCSPISGHRSVSWYQQTPGQGLQFLFEYFSETQRNKGNFPGRFSGRQFSNSRSEMNVSTLELGDSALYLCASSEEPGQRTEKLFFGSGTQLSVL.

The rearrangement uses TRBV20-1 and TRBJ2-1; maybe TRBD2 (6 bases). V lost 0 bases, J lost 10 bases, and 22 bases lay in between. Germline loops: CDR1 DFQATT, CDR2 SNEGSKA (reference sequence). This CDR3 has 16 amino acids. CDR3 bases: TGCAGTGCTAGAGATCCCGGGACTCCCGCGTTTTGGGAGCAGTTCTTC. Translated: CSARDPGTPAFWEQFF.

This clonotype came up a few times. The rearrangement joins TRBV10-3 to TRBJ2-3, with D possibly TRBD1 on 6 matching bases. Germline lookup yields CDR1 ENHRY and CDR2 SYGVKD. V gave up 6 bases and J gave up 3 bases, with 16 bases separating them. The CDR3 consists of 15 residues. CDR3 DNA sequence: TGTGCCATCAGCGACACCGGGACACCGACAGATACGCAGTATTTT. This codes for CAISDTGTPTDTQYF.

The chain joins TRBV12-3 or TRBV12-4 to TRBJ2-1, with D possibly TRBD2 on 5 matching bases. The CDR3 totals 15 residues. V lost 2 bases to trimming and J lost 5 bases, with 13 bases between them. The CDR3 region is CASSLNLASDNEQFF. CDR3 sequence (DNA): TGTGCCAGCAGTTTAAACCTAGCCTCTGACAATGAGCAGTTCTTC.

The gene calls are TRBV30 and TRBJ2-3; the match to TRBD2 covers 8 bases. Germline loops: CDR1 GTSNPN, CDR2 SVGIG (reference sequence). The V and J ends lost 4 bases and 1 base, in that order; junction bases with no gene match: 1. The CDR3 is 13 amino acids. The CDR3, as DNA: TGTGCCTGGAACGGGGGGGGCACAGATACGCAGTATTTT. It translates to CAWNGGGTDTQYF.

The chain uses TRBV3-1 and TRBJ2-7; TRBD2 aligns across 13 bases. V was clipped by 5 bases and J by 1 base; unmatched bases: 8. There are 17 residues in the CDR3. Germline loops: CDR1 LGHDT, CDR2 YNNKEL (reference sequence). The chain's CDR3 is CASSSRTSGRGSYEQYF. The DNA for the CDR3 is TGTGCCAGCAGCTCTCGGACTAGCGGGAGAGGTTCCTACGAGCAGTACTTC.

This clonotype has more than one count but fewer than ten. The chain has TRBV5-1 and TRBJ2-2; 8 positions match TRBD2. CDR3 length: 15 amino acids. Losses at the gene ends were 3 bases for V and 7 bases for J; bases not matched to a gene: 8. From germline, CDR1 is SGHRS and CDR2 YFSETQ. The CDR3 reads CASSSTSVVSGELFF. The CDR3 coding sequence is TGCGCCAGCAGCTCGACTAGCGTCGTAAGCGGGGAGCTGTTTTTT.

This clonotype has only a few counts. The J gene is TRBJ2-5, the V gene TRBV29-1; 9 bases are a match to TRBD1. The ends lost 6 bases at V and 5 bases at J; junction bases unmatched: 10. Germline values: CDR1 SQVTM, CDR2 ANQGSEA. The CDR3 consists of 14 residues. The DNA for the CDR3 is TGCAGCGTCGATGACTCTACAGGGGGCGAGACCCAGTACTTC. Translating it yields CSVDDSTGGETQYF.

Only a few counts were recorded for this clonotype. This clone may be a read error of a much larger clone one base away. The chain carries TRBV5-1 and TRBJ2-2, with TRBD2 matching 11 bases. The CDR3 extends over 15 amino acids. The V and J ends lost 2 bases and 4 bases, in that order; junction bases with no gene match: 1. CDR1 SGHRS and CDR2 YFSETQ come from the germline V gene. The CDR3 is CASSFTSGSTGELFF. CDR3 coding DNA: TGCGCCAGCAGCTTCACTAGCGGGAGCACCGGGGAGCTGTTTTTT.

The V call is TRBV20-1, the J call TRBJ2-1; D remains ambiguous. V shed 6 bases and J shed 6 bases, with 18 bases lying between them. The CDR3 spans 14 residues. The germline V gene encodes CDR1 DFQATT and CDR2 SNEGSKA (reference sequence). The CDR3 sequence: CSATTDADSNEQFF. CDR3 DNA: TGCAGTGCCACAACCGATGCAGACTCCAATGAGCAGTTCTTC.

This chain links TRBV19 with TRBJ1-1, with D tentatively TRBD1 (6 bases). Looked up from germline, CDR1 is LNHDA and CDR2 is SQIVND (reference sequence). CDR3 length: 13 residues. V dropped 8 bases and J dropped 4 bases, with 14 bases sitting between them. The CDR3 DNA reads TGTGCCAGTTCCCGGGGGGCGCGCACTGAAGCTTTCTTT. This translates into CASSRGARTEAFF.

The chain joins TRBV12-3 or TRBV12-4 to TRBJ2-2; 8 bases line up with TRBD2. The CDR3 loop spans 14 amino acids. Trimming cost V 7 bases and J 6 bases; bases outside gene matches: 7. The CDR3 protein is CASKSGGQSGELFF. Here the CDR3 DNA reads TGTGCCAGCAAGTCGGGAGGGCAGTCCGGGGAGCTGTTTTTT.

The rearrangement joins TRBV25-1 to TRBJ2-2; perhaps TRBD2 as D (5 bases). The germline V gene has CDR1 MGHDK and CDR2 SYGVNS. This CDR3 has 15 amino acids. Trimming cost V 6 bases and J 0 bases, with 11 bases left between them. CDR3 nucleotide sequence: TGTGCCAGCAGGGAACGGGGAACGAACACCGGGGAGCTGTTTTTT. It encodes CASRERGTNTGELFF.

This sequence joins TRBV14 and TRBJ2-5, with 9 bases lining up with TRBD1. Trimming took 1 base from V and 4 from J; bases not matched to a gene: 10. Germline V gene data show CDR1 as SGHDN and CDR2 as FVKESK. This CDR3 region has 17 residues. CDR3 nucleotides: TGTGCCAGCAGCCAAGCCGGGACAGGGAAGGCGCGAGAGACCCAGTACTTC. Protein product: CASSQAGTGKARETQYF.

V usage is TRBV20-1 and J usage is TRBJ2-7; TRBD2 agrees at 11 bases. The CDR3 length is 19 residues. The V and J ends lost 1 base and 5 bases, in that order; junction bases with no gene match: 19. From germline, CDR1 is DFQATT and CDR2 SNEGSKA (reference sequence). The CDR3 reads CSARALRTGVSGRADEQYF. For the CDR3, the DNA is TGCAGTGCTAGAGCTTTACGGACAGGGGTTAGCGGGAGGGCCGACGAGCAGTACTTC.

The chain joins TRBV21-1 to TRBJ2-3; the D segment call TRBD1 is taken from the table without a DNA check. TRBV21-1 corresponds to a pseudogene. The CDR3 is 17 residues long. CDR3 coding DNA: TGTGCCAGCAGCAAACCGCTCGGACATACAATCACAGATACGCAGTATTTT. Its protein product is CASSKPLGHTITDTQYF.

The J gene is TRBJ2-5, the V gene TRBV6-2 or TRBV6-3; TRBD2 agrees at 10 bases. CDR1 MNHEY and CDR2 SVGEGT come from the germline V gene. This CDR3 comprises 15 residues. V shed 7 bases, J shed 6 bases, and the junction held 11 bases outside the gene matches. CDR3 coding DNA: TGTGCCAGCAAGATGCTAGCGGGAGATGTAAAGACCCAGTACTTC. Encoded protein: CASKMLAGDVKTQYF.

The V gene is TRBV30, the J gene TRBJ1-1; the D gene is possibly TRBD1 (6 bases). Germline V gene sequence: CDR1 GTSNPN, CDR2 SVGIG (reference sequence). The CDR3 contains 13 residues. The V end lost 5 bases, the J end lost 1 base, and 11 bases lay between the germline ends. CDR3 nucleotides: TGTGCCTGGGAGGACAGCTCGAACACTGAAGCTTTCTTT. Translating gives CAWEDSSNTEAFF.